These 26 T cell receptor beta chains were sequenced from one sample in a study of blood T cell repertoires in COVID-19. Only in-frame clones appear in the TCRdb table, and some are missing; sequencing was by immunoSEQ multiplex PCR. The sample has 250,000 to 400,000 clones, around 88% seen once. Sample: peripheral blood. These receptors came from a woman younger than 45 with COVID-19, enrolled during active disease.

In regard to this clone: The same CDR3 is also encoded by other DNA sequences in this sample. CDR3 loop: CASSSGLAGGNEQFF. The DNA of the CDR3 is TGCGCCAGCAGCTCTGGACTAGCGGGGGGGAATGAGCAGTTCTTC. This chain joins TRBV5-1 and TRBJ2-1; 15 bases are shared with TRBD2. V shed 3 bases and J 7 bases; nucleotides not matched to a gene: 2. The CDR3 has 15 residues. CDR1 is SGHRS and CDR2 is YFSETQ in the germline V gene. The whole variable domain, filled in from reference TRBV5-1 and TRBJ2-1, reads KAGVTQTPRYLIKTRGQQVTLSCSPISGHRSVSWYQQTPGQGLQFLFEYFSETQRNKGNFPGRFSGRQFSNSRSEMNVSTLELGDSALYLCASSSGLAGGNEQFFGPGTRLTVL.

The chain employs TRBV7-9 and TRBJ2-1, with 8 nucleotides matching TRBD2. Germline loops: CDR1 SEHNR, CDR2 FQNEAQ (reference sequence). There are 15 residues in the CDR3. After removal of 2 bases from V and 4 bases from J, the junction contained 4 bases not matched to a gene. CDR3 loop: CASSLLGLGYNEQFF. CDR3 bases: TGTGCCAGCAGCTTATTGGGACTAGGGTACAATGAGCAGTTCTTC. Combining the CDR3 with reference TRBV7-9 and TRBJ2-1 gives the whole variable domain DTGVSQNPRHKITKRGQNVTFRCDPISEHNRLYWYRQTLGQGPEFLTYFQNEAQLEKSRLLSDRFSAERPKGSFSTLEIQRTEQGDSAMYLCASSLLGLGYNEQFFGPGTRLTVL.

This clone was observed a few times. The chain combines TRBV29-1 with TRBJ1-2; D is undetermined. Trimming stripped 2 bases from V and 8 bases from J, with 9 bases between. The CDR3 is made up of 11 amino acids. CDR1 and CDR2 (germline): SQVTM, ANQGSEA. CDR3: CSVESRLGYTF. DNA of the CDR3: TGCAGCGTTGAATCCAGGCTCGGCTACACCTTC. The whole variable domain, remainder taken from reference TRBV29-1 and TRBJ1-2, is SAVISQKPSRDICQRGTSLTIQCQVDSQVTMMFWYRQQPGQSLTLIATANQGSEATYESGFVIDKFPISRPNLTFSTLTVSNMSPEDSSIYLCSVESRLGYTFGSGTRLTVV.

The genes are TRBV5-1 and TRBJ2-4; 13 bases line up with TRBD2. The germline gives CDR1 SGHRS, CDR2 YFSETQ. The CDR3 extends over 14 amino acids. V was clipped by 4 bases and J by 11 bases; unmatched bases: 6. The CDR3 reads CASSPPGLAGVQYF. CDR3 nucleotide sequence: TGCGCCAGCAGCCCTCCCGGACTAGCGGGGGTTCAGTACTTC.

The V gene is TRBV19, the J gene TRBJ2-3; TRBD1 matches 11 bases. CDR1 LNHDA and CDR2 SQIVND come from the germline V gene (reference sequence). The J segment lost 4 bases and the V segment lost 3 bases, leaving 6 bases of the junction unmatched. The CDR3 covers 16 residues. CDR3 protein: CASSIGTGGGADTQYF. As DNA, the CDR3 is TGTGCCAGTAGTATCGGGACAGGGGGTGGGGCAGATACGCAGTATTTT.

The chain carries TRBV20-1 and TRBJ2-7; D is ambiguous. The CDR3 contains 14 residues. From germline, CDR1 is DFQATT and CDR2 SNEGSKA (reference sequence). Trimming removed 3 bases from V and 0 bases from J, with 12 bases in between. CDR3 in amino acids: CSASFPRSSYEQYF. CDR3 DNA: TGCAGTGCTAGTTTCCCGAGGAGCTCCTACGAGCAGTACTTC.

As concerns this clone: Other DNA sequences in the sample encode the same CDR3. V and J are TRBV19 and TRBJ1-5; 8 bases are shared with TRBD1. J lost 4 bases, V lost 4 bases, and 3 bases had no gene match. CDR1 is LNHDA and CDR2 is SQIVND in the germline V gene (reference sequence). CDR3 length: 14 residues. CDR3 protein: CASSTDRVNQPQHF. CDR3 bases: TGTGCCAGTAGTACGGACAGGGTTAATCAGCCCCAGCATTTT.

This clone was seen only once. J is TRBJ2-5 and V is TRBV5-1; D is perhaps TRBD2 (5 bases). The V gene lost 7 bases and the J gene lost 2 bases, with 15 bases spanning the gap. Germline V lookup: CDR1 SGHRS, CDR2 YFSETQ. This CDR3 region has 14 residues. The CDR3 protein is CASPVRGMQETQYF. The CDR3 bases are TGCGCCAGCCCCGTCCGGGGAATGCAAGAGACCCAGTACTTC.

This chain uses TRBV4-1 with TRBJ1-3; D gene ambiguous. The CDR3 is 16 residues long. V gave up 1 base and J gave up 0 bases, with 10 bases separating them. CDR1 and CDR2 (germline): MGHRA, YSYEKL. CDR3 sequence: CASSQVAGTSGNTIYF. CDR3 coding DNA: TGCGCCAGCAGCCAAGTGGCGGGCACCTCTGGAAACACCATATATTTT.

The genes are TRBV10-3 and TRBJ1-1; tentative D call: TRBD1 (6 bases). The CDR3 consists of 14 residues. The germline V and J ends were trimmed by 3 bases and 4 bases, with 12 bases remaining between them. Looked up from germline, CDR1 is ENHRY and CDR2 is SYGVKD. The DNA of the CDR3 is TGTGCCATCAGTGATGGCAGGGGCTCCACTGAAGCTTTCTTT. Translating gives CAISDGRGSTEAFF.

The chain employs TRBV6-6 and TRBJ2-2; no definite D call. The germline gives CDR1 MNHNY, CDR2 SVGAGI (reference sequence). With 2 bases removed from V and 0 bases from J, the gap between germline ends came to 7 bases. This CDR3 comprises 15 residues. The CDR3 region has the DNA TGTGCCAGCAGTTACGAAGCGCCGAACACCGGGGAGCTGTTTTTT. Protein: CASSYEAPNTGELFF.

This chain uses TRBV24-1 with TRBJ2-5, with 7 bases lining up with TRBD1. V lost 0 bases, J lost 2 bases, and 8 bases stayed unmatched. CDR1 KGHDR and CDR2 SFDVKD come from the germline V gene. The CDR3 covers 17 residues. This CDR3 is CATSDLSAGGRQETQYF. Here the CDR3 DNA reads TGTGCCACCAGTGATTTGTCCGCAGGGGGTCGGCAAGAGACCCAGTACTTC.

This clone has only one observation. The chain couples TRBV7-2 to TRBJ1-6; 7 nucleotides match TRBD1. The germline V gene encodes CDR1 SGHTA and CDR2 FQGNSA. This CDR3 comprises 17 residues. The V segment lost 1 base and the J segment 0 bases; nucleotides outside the gene matches: 3. CDR3 loop: CASSLEGAISYNSPLHF. The CDR3 DNA sequence: TGTGCCAGCAGCTTAGAGGGGGCCATCTCCTATAATTCACCCCTCCACTTT.

This clone was found a few times. The chain joins TRBV7-2 to TRBJ1-2; tentative D call: TRBD1 (5 bases). V gave up 1 base and J gave up 2 bases, with 14 bases separating them. Germline V gene lookup returns CDR1 SGHTA and CDR2 FQGNSA. This CDR3 region has 16 residues. The DNA of the CDR3 is TGTGCCAGCAGCTTAGACTCCGGGGGACTCAACTATGGCTACACCTTC. This gives the protein CASSLDSGGLNYGYTF. The full variable domain, its missing parts supplied by reference TRBV7-2 and TRBJ1-2, is GAGVSQSPSNKVTEKGKDVELRCDPISGHTALYWYRQSLGQGLEFLIYFQGNSAPDKSGLPSDRFSAERTGGSVSTLTIQRTQQEDSAVYLCASSLDSGGLNYGYTFGSGTRLTVV.

The V call is TRBV15, the J call TRBJ2-2; the D gene is possibly TRBD1 (5 bases). This CDR3 is 18 amino acids long. From germline, CDR1 is LNHNV and CDR2 YYDKDF (reference sequence). V lost 0 bases and J lost 4, with 18 bases in between. CDR3 sequence: CATSRDLDSGYGTGELFF. CDR3 nucleotide sequence: TGTGCCACCAGCAGAGATCTGGATTCAGGGTATGGCACCGGGGAGCTGTTTTTT.

The chain employs TRBV4-3 and TRBJ1-2, with TRBD1 matching 7 bases. Germline CDR1 and CDR2: LGHNA and YSLEER. V trimming: 3 bases; J trimming: 5 bases; junction bases outside the gene matches: 9. This CDR3 is 15 amino acids long. The CDR3 spells CASSHSKQGPYGYTF. The CDR3 bases are TGCGCCAGCAGCCATTCAAAACAGGGGCCTTATGGCTACACCTTC.

J is TRBJ1-1 and V is TRBV7-2, with D possibly being TRBD1 (6 bases). There are 15 residues in the CDR3. CDR1 and CDR2 from the germline V gene are SGHTA and FQGNSA. V lost 4 bases to trimming and J lost 4 bases, with 16 bases between them. The CDR3 region is CASSSFGGAGTEAFF. The CDR3 DNA follows: TGTGCCAGCAGCTCTTTTGGGGGGGCCGGCACTGAAGCTTTCTTT.

Ten or more counts support this clone. The CDR3 here is CASSRREQPLHF. CDR3 in DNA: TGTGCCAGCAGTAGACGGGAGCAGCCCCTCCACTTT. The chain links TRBV11-2 to TRBJ1-6; D not resolved. Deletions cut 6 bases from V and 13 bases from J, with 13 bases between. Germline V gene lookup returns CDR1 SGHAT and CDR2 FQNNGV. This CDR3 comprises 12 residues.

This sequence joins TRBV29-1 and TRBJ1-2; tentatively, D is TRBD1 (6 bases). The CDR3 has 15 amino acids. CDR1 SQVTM and CDR2 ANQGSEA come from the germline V gene. V lost 6 bases and J lost 0, with 17 bases in between. The CDR3 spells CSVVEDSHTNYGYTF. In DNA form, the CDR3 reads TGCAGCGTGGTCGAGGACAGTCACACTAACTATGGCTACACCTTC.

This clone appeared once. The gene calls are TRBV6-5 and TRBJ1-2; 9 nucleotides line up with TRBD1. The CDR3 is 15 amino acids. V trimming: 5 bases; J trimming: 6 bases; junction bases outside the gene matches: 10. Germline V lookup: CDR1 MNHEY, CDR2 SVGAGI. The CDR3 loop is CASSPPGQGVNGYTF. As DNA, the CDR3 is TGTGCCAGCAGTCCCCCGGGACAGGGCGTCAATGGCTACACCTTC.

This clone was detected once. The chain is built from TRBV13 and TRBJ2-5, with D perhaps TRBD2 (5 bases). The CDR3 is 13 amino acids. V dropped 1 base and J dropped 7 bases, with 10 bases sitting between them. Germline V gene data show CDR1 as PRHDT and CDR2 as FYEKMQ (reference sequence). CDR3 loop: CASSLDEGRTQYF. In DNA form, the CDR3 reads TGTGCCAGCAGCTTAGATGAGGGCCGGACCCAGTACTTC.

This rearrangement joins TRBV5-6 to TRBJ1-2; weak D call: TRBD1 (5 bases). Looked up from germline, CDR1 is SGHDT and CDR2 is YYEEEE. Deletions cut 4 bases from V and 1 base from J, with 20 bases between. The CDR3 has 17 amino acids. The CDR3 is CASSQTSRRGGNYGYTF. The CDR3 nucleotides are TGTGCCAGCAGCCAAACTTCGAGGCGGGGCGGTAACTATGGCTACACCTTC.

The chain is built from TRBV5-1 and TRBJ1-1; D possibly corresponds to TRBD1 (5 bases). The germline V gene encodes CDR1 SGHRS and CDR2 YFSETQ. The CDR3 loop spans 14 amino acids. Trimming took off 1 base at V and 4 bases at J, with 11 bases between the two ends. CDR3 coding DNA: TGCGCCAGCAGCTTGTGGGGGGGTGTCACTGAAGCTTTCTTT. It is translated as CASSLWGGVTEAFF.

The chain carries TRBV5-1 and TRBJ1-3; 7 bases are a match to TRBD1. The CDR3 runs 16 residues. Looked up from germline, CDR1 is SGHRS and CDR2 is YFSETQ. J lost 3 bases, V lost 1 base, and 7 bases had no gene match. The CDR3 sequence: CASSLMSAGGGNTIYF. The CDR3 nucleotides are TGCGCCAGCAGCTTGATGTCGGCAGGGGGTGGAAACACCATATATTTT.

The chain carries TRBV27 and TRBJ2-1, with D maybe TRBD2 (6 bases). Trimming removed 3 bases from V and 5 bases from J, with 14 bases in between. The germline gives CDR1 MNHEY, CDR2 SMNVEV (reference sequence). This CDR3 comprises 15 residues. Here the CDR3 reads CASSFRRANHNEQFF. The CDR3 nucleotides read TGTGCCAGCAGTTTCAGGAGGGCGAATCACAATGAGCAGTTCTTC.

The V gene is TRBV5-4, the J gene TRBJ2-1; 9 positions match TRBD2. The V segment lost 4 bases and the J segment 2 bases; nucleotides outside the gene matches: 4. The CDR3 is 15 amino acids. The germline V gene has CDR1 SGHNT and CDR2 YYREEE (reference sequence). The CDR3 protein is CASSPGLATYNEQFF. CDR3 DNA: TGTGCCAGCAGCCCGGGACTAGCCACCTACAATGAGCAGTTCTTC. Supplemented by reference TRBV5-4 and TRBJ2-1, the full variable domain reads ETGVTQSPTHLIKTRGQQVTLRCSSQSGHNTVSWYQQALGQGPQFIFQYYREEENGRGNFPPRFSGLQFPNYSSELNVNALELDDSALYLCASSPGLATYNEQFFGPGTRLTVL.